What follows are 13 T cell receptor beta chains derived from one specimen sequenced in a study of OX40 agonist ivuxolimab in advanced cancers. Assay: immunoSEQ multiplex PCR; the TCRdb copy retains only in-frame clones and omits some. The table shows some 50,000 clones, with 80% to 90% occurring only once. The sample was CD4+ or CD8+ T cells sorted from blood, taken in a trial of the OX40 agonist ivuxolimab. Source of these receptors: an adult with an advanced solid tumor such as melanoma, head and neck, liver or kidney cancer.

The chain carries TRBV21-1 and TRBJ1-5; the D call TRBD1 from the table was never checked on the DNA. TRBV21-1 is described as a pseudogene. This CDR3 is 14 amino acids long. The CDR3 coding sequence is TGTGCCAGCAGCAAGACAGGGAGCAATCAGCCCCAGCATTTT. Translation: CASSKTGSNQPQHF.

V usage is TRBV9 and J usage is TRBJ2-1; perhaps TRBD2 as D (6 bases). CDR1 is SGDLS and CDR2 is YYNGEE in the germline V gene. V was pared by 4 bases and J by 7 bases, with 18 bases between. This CDR3 has 15 residues. This chain's CDR3 is CASSIWPSEGNEQFF. For the CDR3, the DNA is TGTGCCAGCAGCATCTGGCCCTCGGAGGGGAATGAGCAGTTCTTC.

This rearrangement joins TRBV11-2 to TRBJ2-1, with D uncertain. The CDR3 runs to 15 residues. Germline CDR1 is SGHAT and CDR2 is FQNNGV. Trimming stripped 1 base from V and 3 bases from J, with 10 bases between. CDR3 sequence: CASSLGSTGYNEQFF. DNA for the CDR3: TGTGCCAGCAGCTTAGGATCCACGGGCTACAATGAGCAGTTCTTC.

The sample holds one count of this clone. The chain combines TRBV28 with TRBJ1-2; D is possibly TRBD1 (6 bases). CDR3 length: 16 residues. The V gene lost 4 bases and the J gene lost 0 bases, with 15 bases spanning the gap. Germline V gene sequence: CDR1 MDHEN, CDR2 SYDVKM. The DNA for the CDR3 is TGTGCCAGCAGTTCCTTCTCCAGGGGATCTAACTATGGCTACACCTTC. This codes for CASSSFSRGSNYGYTF.

The chain links TRBV9 to TRBJ2-3; TRBD2 matches at 9 bases. The CDR3 sequence is 16 residues long. V lost 0 bases to trimming and J lost 5 bases; unmatched junction nucleotides: 7. Germline values: CDR1 SGDLS, CDR2 YYNGEE. The CDR3 spells CASSVGGGGAGDTQYF. The CDR3 nucleotides are TGTGCCAGCAGCGTAGGCGGCGGGGGGGCCGGAGATACGCAGTATTTT.

The gene calls are TRBV28 and TRBJ2-1; 8 positions agree with TRBD1. V lost 6 bases and J lost 7; bases outside the gene matches: 11. The germline CDR1 and CDR2 sequences are MDHEN and SYDVKM. The CDR3 runs to 15 residues. CDR3: CASRPQGAQGNEQFF. The DNA of the CDR3 is TGTGCCAGCAGGCCGCAGGGGGCGCAGGGGAATGAGCAGTTCTTC.

The chain links TRBV19 to TRBJ2-6; D is uncertain. With 2 bases removed from V and 4 bases from J, the gap between germline ends came to 3 bases. The length of the CDR3 is 13 residues. The germline V gene encodes CDR1 LNHDA and CDR2 SQIVND (reference sequence). The CDR3 bases are TGTGCCAGTAGTATATTGGGGGCCAACGTCCTGACTTTC. This translates into CASSILGANVLTF.

This sequence joins TRBV29-1 and TRBJ2-6, with D possibly matching TRBD1 (6 bases). Per germline, CDR1 SQVTM and CDR2 ANQGSEA. Trimming shortened V by 0 bases and J by 9 bases, and 27 bases separated the two germline ends. This CDR3 is 19 amino acids long. The CDR3 DNA reads TGCAGCGTTGAAGATGAGGGGGTCCAGTCCCTCCTTTCGGGCAACGTCCTGACTTTC. This sequence encodes CSVEDEGVQSLLSGNVLTF.

This clone showed up just once. The genes are TRBV4-1 and TRBJ2-1, with a tentative D call TRBD2 (6 bases). Germline V gene sequence: CDR1 MGHRA, CDR2 YSYEKL. The CDR3 is 16 residues long. V lost 4 bases and J 0 bases, leaving 13 bases between the germline ends. CDR3 sequence (DNA): TGCGCCAGCAGCCGAGGACGGGGGAGCTCCTACAATGAGCAGTTCTTC. It is translated as CASSRGRGSSYNEQFF.

The CDR3 loop reads CASSQSGGGEEYF. CDR3 sequence (DNA): TGTGCCAGCAGCCAGTCAGGGGGCGGAGAAGAGTACTTC. This chain joins TRBV7-9 and TRBJ2-7, with TRBD1 matching 8 bases. The CDR3 loop spans 13 amino acids. The V gene's germline CDR1 is SEHNR and CDR2 FQNEAQ (reference sequence). The ends lost 5 bases at V and 11 bases at J; junction bases unmatched: 11.

This clone was recorded once. The J gene is TRBJ2-7, the V gene TRBV28; D perhaps matches TRBD2 (5 bases). This CDR3 spans 14 amino acids. Per the germline V gene, CDR1 is MDHEN and CDR2 is SYDVKM. The V and J ends lost 5 bases and 0 bases respectively, with 11 bases between them. For the CDR3, the DNA is TGTGCCAGCAGTGCCCCGGGATACTCCTACGAGCAGTACTTC. This encodes CASSAPGYSYEQYF.

The gene calls are TRBV4-3 and TRBJ1-6, with D perhaps TRBD1 (6 bases). V lost 4 bases, J lost 7 bases, and 11 bases lay in between. Germline CDR1 reads LGHNA; CDR2 reads YSLEER. CDR3 length: 14 amino acids. The CDR3 here is CASSLTGGNSPLHF. The CDR3 region has the DNA TGCGCCAGCAGCCTGACAGGAGGCAATTCACCCCTCCACTTT.

The genes are TRBV21-1 and TRBJ1-5. TRBV21-1 is designated a pseudogene. The CDR3 totals 19 residues. CDR3 in DNA: TGTGCCAGCAGCAAAGATTTCTTTAGGAGGGTCGGAAGCAATCAGCCCCAGCATTTT. Its translation: CASSKDFFRRVGSNQPQHF.